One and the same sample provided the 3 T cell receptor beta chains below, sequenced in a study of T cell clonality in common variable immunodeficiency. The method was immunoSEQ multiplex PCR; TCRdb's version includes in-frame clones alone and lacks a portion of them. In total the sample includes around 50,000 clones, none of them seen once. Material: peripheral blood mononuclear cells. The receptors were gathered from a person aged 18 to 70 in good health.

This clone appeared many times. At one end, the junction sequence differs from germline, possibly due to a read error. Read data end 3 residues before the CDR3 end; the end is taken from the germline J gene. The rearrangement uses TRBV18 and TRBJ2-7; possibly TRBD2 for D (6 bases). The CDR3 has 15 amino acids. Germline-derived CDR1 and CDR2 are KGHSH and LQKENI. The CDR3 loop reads CACSPLPGRRDEQYF. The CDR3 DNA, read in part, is TGTGCCTGCTCACCACTCCCAGGGAGGAGGGACGAG.

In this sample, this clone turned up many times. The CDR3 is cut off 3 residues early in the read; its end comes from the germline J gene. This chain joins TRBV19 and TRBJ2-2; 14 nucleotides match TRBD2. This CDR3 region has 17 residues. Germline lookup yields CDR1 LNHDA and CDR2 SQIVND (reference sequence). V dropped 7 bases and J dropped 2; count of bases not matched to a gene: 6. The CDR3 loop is CASTRLAGGQNTGELFF. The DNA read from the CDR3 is TGTGCCAGTACCCGACTAGCGGGGGGGCAAAACACCGGGGAG.

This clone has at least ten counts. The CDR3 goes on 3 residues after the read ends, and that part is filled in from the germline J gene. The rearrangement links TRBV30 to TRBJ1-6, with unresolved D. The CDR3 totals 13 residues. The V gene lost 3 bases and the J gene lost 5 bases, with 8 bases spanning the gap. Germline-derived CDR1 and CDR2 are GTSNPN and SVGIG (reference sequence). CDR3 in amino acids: CAWRARNNSPLHF. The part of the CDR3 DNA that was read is TGTGCCTGGAGAGCACGAAATAATTCACCC.